This record covers a single TCR beta chain. The sample comes from a study of TIL therapy for anti-PD-1-resistant metastatic lung cancer. Background on the study: Patients had a median age of approximately 56 years (range 38-75).

Deletions cut 1 base from V and 0 bases from J, with 11 bases between. This CDR3 has 16 residues. Germline V gene data show CDR1 as SGHKS and CDR2 as YYEKEE (reference sequence). Sequencing used immunoSEQ v3. Libraries were sequenced to some 2 million read pairs (survey) or about 5-6 million (deep). The protocol was immunoSEQ multiplex PCR, while the TCRdb copy is restricted to in-frame clones and leaves out a portion. Of approximately 50,000 clones in the sample, around four fifths were seen once. Time point of the sample: pre-treatment sample, taken before nivolumab and TIL therapy. The sequence was obtained from a person aged 25 to 85 with non-small cell lung cancer. Sequences were derived from blood, sampled at baseline. The chain joins TRBV5-5 to TRBJ2-1; D is tentatively TRBD1 or TRBD2 (5 bases each). As DNA, the CDR3 is TGTGCCAGCAGCTTGTGGGGGAGCGGCTCCTACAATGAGCAGTTCTTC. It translates to CASSLWGSGSYNEQFF.